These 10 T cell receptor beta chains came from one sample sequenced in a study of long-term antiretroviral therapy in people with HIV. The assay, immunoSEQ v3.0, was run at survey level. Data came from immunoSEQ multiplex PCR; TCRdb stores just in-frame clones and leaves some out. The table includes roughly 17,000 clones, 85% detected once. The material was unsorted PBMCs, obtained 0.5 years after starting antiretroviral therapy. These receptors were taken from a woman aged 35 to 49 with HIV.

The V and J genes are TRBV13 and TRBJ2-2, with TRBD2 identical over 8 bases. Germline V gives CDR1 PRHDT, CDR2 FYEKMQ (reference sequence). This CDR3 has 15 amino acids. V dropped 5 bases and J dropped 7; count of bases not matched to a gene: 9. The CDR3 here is CASSASGSGIGELFF. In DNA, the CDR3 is TGTGCCAGCAGCGCCAGCGGGAGTGGGATCGGGGAGCTGTTTTTT.

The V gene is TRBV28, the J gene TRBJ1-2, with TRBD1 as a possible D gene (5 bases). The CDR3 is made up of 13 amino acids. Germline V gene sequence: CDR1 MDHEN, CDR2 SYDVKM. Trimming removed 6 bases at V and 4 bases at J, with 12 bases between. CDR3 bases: TGTGCCAGCAGCACTCAGGGTCCCTATGGCTACACCTTC. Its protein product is CASSTQGPYGYTF.

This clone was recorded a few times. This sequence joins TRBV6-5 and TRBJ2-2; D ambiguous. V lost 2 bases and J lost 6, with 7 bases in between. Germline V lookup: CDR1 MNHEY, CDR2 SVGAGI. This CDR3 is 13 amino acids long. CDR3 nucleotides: TGTGCCAGCAGTTACCCGTACGCCGGGGAGCTGTTTTTT. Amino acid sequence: CASSYPYAGELFF.

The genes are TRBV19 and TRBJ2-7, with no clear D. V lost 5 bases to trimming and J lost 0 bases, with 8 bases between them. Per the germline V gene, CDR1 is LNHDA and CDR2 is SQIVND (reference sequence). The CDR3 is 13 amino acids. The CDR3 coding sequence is TGTGCCAGTAGTGACAAGCGCTCCTACGAGCAGTACTTC. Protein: CASSDKRSYEQYF.

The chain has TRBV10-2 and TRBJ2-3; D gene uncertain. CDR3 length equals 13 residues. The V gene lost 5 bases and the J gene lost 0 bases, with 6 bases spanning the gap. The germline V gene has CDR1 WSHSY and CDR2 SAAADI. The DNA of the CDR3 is TGCGCCAGCAGTTCTGGGAGCACAGATACGCAGTATTTT. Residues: CASSSGSTDTQYF.

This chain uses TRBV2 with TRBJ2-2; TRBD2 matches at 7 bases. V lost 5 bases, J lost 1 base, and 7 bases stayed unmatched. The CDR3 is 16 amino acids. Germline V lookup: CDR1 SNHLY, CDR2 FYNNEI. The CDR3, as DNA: TGTGCCAGCAGTCTTACTAGCGCGGGGAACACCGGGGAGCTGTTTTTT. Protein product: CASSLTSAGNTGELFF. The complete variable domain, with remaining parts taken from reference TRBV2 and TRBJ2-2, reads EPEVTQTPSHQVTQMGQEVILRCVPISNHLYFYWYRQILGQKVEFLVSFYNNEISEKSEIFDDQFSVERPDGSNFTLKIRSTKLEDSAMYFCASSLTSAGNTGELFFGEGSRLTVL.

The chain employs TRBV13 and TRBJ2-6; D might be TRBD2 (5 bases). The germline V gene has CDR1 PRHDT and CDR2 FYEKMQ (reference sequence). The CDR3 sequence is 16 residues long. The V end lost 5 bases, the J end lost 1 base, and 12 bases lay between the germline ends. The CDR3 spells CASSIPRGSGANVLTF. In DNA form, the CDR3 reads TGTGCCAGCAGCATCCCCCGGGGATCTGGGGCCAACGTCCTGACTTTC.

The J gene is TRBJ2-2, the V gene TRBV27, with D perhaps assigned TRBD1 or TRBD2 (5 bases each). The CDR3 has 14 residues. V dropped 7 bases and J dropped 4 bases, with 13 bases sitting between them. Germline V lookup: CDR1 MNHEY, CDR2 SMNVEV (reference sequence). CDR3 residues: CASTSVGGTGELFF. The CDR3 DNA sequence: TGTGCCAGCACCTCCGTTGGGGGCACCGGGGAGCTGTTTTTT.

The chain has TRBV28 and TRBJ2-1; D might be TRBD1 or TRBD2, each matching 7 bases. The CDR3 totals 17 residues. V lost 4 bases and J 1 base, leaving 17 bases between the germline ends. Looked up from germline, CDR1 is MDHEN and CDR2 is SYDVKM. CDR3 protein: CASSSPAGGASYNEQFF. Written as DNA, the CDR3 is TGTGCCAGCAGTTCCCCAGCAGGGGGGGCTTCCTACAATGAGCAGTTCTTC.

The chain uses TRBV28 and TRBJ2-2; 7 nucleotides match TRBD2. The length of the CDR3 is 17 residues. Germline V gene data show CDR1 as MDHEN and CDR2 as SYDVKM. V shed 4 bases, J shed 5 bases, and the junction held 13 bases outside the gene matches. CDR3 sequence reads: CASSSSRGGIGTGELFF. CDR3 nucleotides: TGTGCCAGCAGTTCCTCGAGGGGAGGGATCGGTACCGGGGAGCTGTTTTTT.